This T cell receptor beta chain is from a study of glioma-infiltrating T cells after dendritic cell vaccination. The germline gives CDR1 MGHRA, CDR2 YSYEKL. The V end was cut by 4 bases, the J end by 1 base, with 13 bases between. This CDR3 has 15 amino acids. Here immunoSEQ multiplex PCR was the method, and the copy in TCRdb shows in-frame clones only, minus some. The sample has 80,000 to 95,000 clones, 85% seen once. Time point: after dendritic cell vaccination, including at tumor progression/relapse. Sequencing was performed on blood, taken after dendritic cell vaccination. This receptor was taken from a human donor with glioblastoma. The chain is built from TRBV4-1 and TRBJ1-1; D might be TRBD1 (5 bases). Here the CDR3 reads CASSLDTGGNTEAFF. The CDR3 DNA reads as TGCGCCAGCAGCCTGGATACAGGTGGGAACACTGAAGCTTTCTTT.